These 23 T cell receptor beta chains were sequenced from one sample in a study of T-cell reconstitution after alpha-beta-depleted transplantation in children. Library preparation (for TCRbeta) was performed with unique molecular identifiers. TCRdb re-called the PCR reads through MiXCR, storing one row per CDR3 protein. The table has some 5,000 distinct CDR3 sequences, 6% to 7.5% seen once. The starting material was PBMCs, mostly from graft donor cells, obtained 60 days after TCRalphabeta/CD19-depleted stem cell transplant. All receptors come from a boy younger than two who had a stem cell transplant for SCID, so the T cells may come from the graft donor.

This clonotype is labeled medium-sized. The chain employs TRBV29-1 and TRBJ2-1; D might be TRBD2 (6 bases). The CDR3 has 15 amino acids. The ends were cut back, 6 bases at V and 4 bases at J, with 19 bases in the middle. Germline V lookup: CDR1 SQVTM, CDR2 ANQGSEA. In DNA form, the CDR3 reads TGCAGCGTCGCGGGGCCCTCCCGTCGGTACAATGAGCAGTTCTTC. This gives the protein CSVAGPSRRYNEQFF.

Many counts were recorded for this clonotype. V usage is TRBV9 and J usage is TRBJ1-5; D is ambiguous. Germline CDR1 is SGDLS and CDR2 is YYNGEE. Deletions cut 1 base from V and 9 bases from J, with 20 bases between. The CDR3 runs to 16 residues. The CDR3 spells CASSVNNQDGRTPQHF. The CDR3 DNA reads TGTGCCAGCAGCGTAAATAATCAGGATGGAAGAACGCCCCAGCATTTT.

There are many counts of this clonotype. This sequence joins TRBV5-1 and TRBJ2-7, with D tentatively TRBD1 or TRBD2 (5 bases each). With 1 base removed from V and 2 bases from J, the gap between germline ends came to 19 bases. The CDR3 length is 17 residues. Germline values: CDR1 SGHRS, CDR2 YFSETQ. The chain's CDR3 is CASSLYGPGPLTYEQYF. For the CDR3, the DNA is TGCGCCAGCAGCTTGTATGGCCCGGGACCCCTGACCTACGAGCAGTACTTC.

This clonotype is medium-sized. This rearrangement joins TRBV21-1 to TRBJ2-7; TRBD2 is taken as the D call from the table, unchecked against the DNA. TRBV21-1 corresponds to a pseudogene. The CDR3 contains 14 residues. CDR3 sequence (DNA): TGTGCCAGCAGCAAAGAGGGGACTAGGCGCGAGCAGTACTTC. It translates to CASSKEGTRREQYF.

The V gene is TRBV5-4, the J gene TRBJ2-7, with D tentatively TRBD1 or TRBD2 (5 bases each). The CDR3 runs 16 residues. V dropped 2 bases and J dropped 4 bases, with 19 bases sitting between them. Germline CDR1 and CDR2: SGHNT and YYREEE (reference sequence). The CDR3 DNA sequence: TGTGCCAGCAGCTTTGTTATCGGGACCTTAAGTTACGAGCAGTACTTC. It specifies CASSFVIGTLSYEQYF.

This clonotype came up many times. V gene TRBV21-1 combines with J gene TRBJ1-6; the table's D call, TRBD1, was not checked against the DNA. TRBV21-1 is a pseudogene locus. This CDR3 comprises 19 residues. Here the CDR3 reads CASSIFGRDRPSYNSPLHF. CDR3 nucleotide sequence: TGTGCCAGCAGCATCTTCGGCCGGGACAGGCCCTCCTATAATTCACCCCTCCACTTT.

Judged by abundance, this clonotype is medium-sized. V is TRBV5-1 and J is TRBJ2-1; no firm D call. The CDR3 loop spans 13 amino acids. Trimming pared 2 bases from V and 3 bases from J, leaving 6 bases between. The germline gives CDR1 SGHRS, CDR2 YFSETQ. The CDR3: CASSLRIYNEQFF. CDR3 in DNA: TGCGCCAGCAGCTTAAGAATCTACAATGAGCAGTTCTTC.

This clonotype was detected ten times or more. V usage is TRBV9 and J usage is TRBJ2-5; 8 positions match TRBD2. With V trimmed by 0 bases and J by 1 base, 5 bases remained unmatched. CDR3 length: 16 amino acids. CDR1 SGDLS and CDR2 YYNGEE come from the germline V gene. CDR3 loop: CASSVAPAGAQETQYF. The CDR3 DNA reads as TGTGCCAGCAGCGTAGCACCAGCGGGGGCCCAAGAGACCCAGTACTTC.

By share of the sample, this clonotype is medium-sized (0.01 to 0.1%). As DNA, the CDR3 is TGTGCCAGCAGACCTCTAGCCCCTAGCACAGATACGCAGTATTTT. The encoded protein is CASRPLAPSTDTQYF. This chain connects TRBV6-5 to TRBJ2-3; TRBD2 is a possible D gene (5 bases). Germline CDR1 is MNHEY and CDR2 is SVGAGI. The ends were cut back, 6 bases at V and 0 bases at J, with 13 bases in the middle. This CDR3 is 15 amino acids long.

In this sample, this clonotype is medium-sized. V usage is TRBV9 and J usage is TRBJ2-7, with TRBD2 matching 12 bases. Trimming removed 3 bases from V and 7 bases from J; junction bases left unmatched: 11. The CDR3 length is 16 residues. Germline lookup yields CDR1 SGDLS and CDR2 YYNGEE. CDR3 sequence: CASSAYSSGGAGEQYF. In DNA form, the CDR3 reads TGTGCCAGCAGCGCCTACTCTAGCGGGGGGGCGGGGGAGCAGTACTTC.

By its share, this clonotype is medium-sized. The V and J genes are TRBV4-1 and TRBJ2-3; 9 positions agree with TRBD2. This CDR3 spans 20 amino acids. V lost 0 bases and J lost 1; bases outside the gene matches: 14. Germline values: CDR1 MGHRA, CDR2 YSYEKL. The CDR3 region is CASSQDLSRRGGRRTDTQYF. The CDR3, as DNA: TGCGCCAGCAGCCAAGATCTGTCAAGGCGGGGGGGTCGGCGCACAGATACGCAGTATTTT.

By its share, this clonotype is medium-sized. This chain links TRBV20-1 with TRBJ2-1; D unresolved. Trimming removed 7 bases at V and 0 bases at J, with 13 bases between. Germline loops: CDR1 DFQATT, CDR2 SNEGSKA (reference sequence). CDR3 length: 14 residues. In nucleotides, the CDR3 is TGCAGTGTGAGAGACTCGAGCTCCTACAATGAGCAGTTCTTC. Encoded protein: CSVRDSSSYNEQFF.

This clonotype is medium-sized in the sample. The chain couples TRBV27 to TRBJ2-5; the D call may be TRBD1 or TRBD2 (5 bases each). The germline CDR1 and CDR2 sequences are MNHEY and SMNVEV (reference sequence). V lost 5 bases and J lost 6, with 19 bases in between. The CDR3 is made up of 15 amino acids. The CDR3 spells CASSTPGPQGKTQYF. CDR3 in DNA: TGTGCCAGCAGTACCCCGGGGCCGCAGGGAAAGACCCAGTACTTC.

In its sample, this clonotype ranks as medium-sized. The J gene is TRBJ2-5, the V gene TRBV2; TRBD2 matches at 9 bases. J lost 3 bases, V lost 1 base, and 3 bases had no gene match. Per the germline V gene, CDR1 is SNHLY and CDR2 is FYNNEI. The CDR3 runs to 15 residues. The CDR3 nucleotides read TGTGCCAGCAGTGAAGAGCGGGGGGAAAAAGAGACCCAGTACTTC. It encodes CASSEERGEKETQYF.

This clonotype is medium-sized by share. The CDR3 bases are TGTGCCAGCAGCTTGAGACAACGGGGCTATGGCTACACCTTC. This translates into CASSLRQRGYGYTF. J is TRBJ1-2 and V is TRBV7-6; D remains unclear. CDR1 and CDR2 (germline): SGHVS, FNYEAQ. V was trimmed by 3 bases and J by 4 bases, leaving 12 bases between them. This CDR3 has 14 residues. The variable domain in full, with the rest retrieved from reference TRBV7-6 and TRBJ1-2, is GAGVSQSPRYKVTKRGQDVALRCDPISGHVSLYWYRQALGQGPEFLTYFNYEAQQDKSGLPNDRFSAERPEGSISTLTIQRTEQRDSAMYRCASSLRQRGYGYTFGSGTRLTVV.

By proportion, this clonotype is medium-sized. The rearrangement joins TRBV12-3 or TRBV12-4 to TRBJ1-2; D gene unclear. Trimming pared 3 bases from V and 4 bases from J, leaving 6 bases between. The CDR3 sequence is 12 residues long. CDR3 in DNA: TGTGCCAGCAGTTTGGCAGGCTATGGCTACACCTTC. This codes for CASSLAGYGYTF.

This clonotype rates as medium-sized (0.01 to 0.1%). The chain links TRBV10-3 to TRBJ1-2, with TRBD1 identical over 8 bases. There are 15 residues in the CDR3. Germline lookup yields CDR1 ENHRY and CDR2 SYGVKD. J gave up 0 bases and V 4 bases, and 4 bases lay outside the gene matches. The CDR3 DNA reads as TGTGCCATCAGTGGACAGGGGTTCTCTAACTATGGCTACACCTTC. Amino acid sequence: CAISGQGFSNYGYTF.

This clonotype was seen many times. It is unclear where the CDR3 begins or ends on the DNA, so no DNA is shown, and the CDR3 is as TCRdb lists it. The chain combines TRBV9 with TRBJ2-5; the table's TRBD1 call for D was not verified on the DNA. Germline CDR1 is SGDLS and CDR2 is YYNGEE. Termini included, the CDR3 measures 13 amino acids. This CDR3 reads CASSVGQGTIRYF.

On this clonotype: One base away lies a much larger clone, so this may be a sequencing read error. The chain carries TRBV20-1 and TRBJ1-5, with 7 bases identical to TRBD1. Per the germline V gene, CDR1 is DFQATT and CDR2 is SNEGSKA (reference sequence). The CDR3 extends over 15 amino acids. The CDR3 sequence is CCARGDTGVGQPQHF. CDR3 nucleotides: TGCTGTGCTAGAGGGGATACAGGGGTCGGGCAGCCCCAGCATTTT.

By sample fraction, this clonotype is medium-sized. The chain joins TRBV9 to TRBJ2-4; possible D gene TRBD2, 5 bases. The CDR3 is 14 residues long. The germline V gene encodes CDR1 SGDLS and CDR2 YYNGEE. The V and J ends lost 4 bases and 0 bases respectively, with 8 bases between them. The chain's CDR3 is CASSPRVAKNIQYF. CDR3 DNA sequence: TGTGCCAGCAGCCCGAGGGTAGCCAAAAACATTCAGTACTTC.

Judged by abundance, this clonotype is medium-sized. The chain recombines TRBV4-2 with TRBJ1-3, with TRBD1 as a possible D gene (5 bases). The V gene lost 3 bases and the J gene lost 4 bases, with 13 bases spanning the gap. CDR1 is LGHNA, CDR2 YNFKEQ, per germline. There are 15 residues in the CDR3. CDR3 nucleotides: TGTGCCAGCAGCCAGGGGCGACCTGGCGGAAACACCATATATTTT. Amino acids: CASSQGRPGGNTIYF.

By frequency in the sample, this clonotype is medium-sized (0.01 to 0.1%). The chain uses TRBV29-1 and TRBJ2-7, with 7 bases identical to TRBD2. V lost 1 base and J lost 4; bases outside the gene matches: 13. The CDR3 length is 16 residues. Germline-derived CDR1 and CDR2 are SQVTM and ANQGSEA. CDR3 in DNA: TGCAGCGTTGAAGGTTGGTGGGACTACCCCTCTTACGAGCAGTACTTC. This gives the protein CSVEGWWDYPSYEQYF.

By its share, this clonotype is medium-sized. This rearrangement joins TRBV7-3 to TRBJ2-5; 7 bases agree with TRBD1. V trimming: 5 bases; J trimming: 2 bases; junction bases outside the gene matches: 5. The CDR3 length is 14 residues. The germline V gene encodes CDR1 SGHTA and CDR2 FQGTGA. The CDR3 spells CASSRDSLQETQYF. The CDR3, as DNA: TGTGCCAGCAGCCGGGACAGCCTACAAGAGACCCAGTACTTC.